This record covers a single T cell receptor beta chain. A read error may account for a junction end that differs from germline. Each CDR3 protein is one row after TCRdb ran MiXCR on the PCR reads. Of under 800,000 distinct CDR3 sequences in the sample, 25% were seen once. Libraries used roughly 18,000 to 1,100,000 sorted naive CD8 T cells and 10%, 30% or 50% RNA input. The data were obtained in a study of molecular identifiers for immune sequencing clone quantification. CDR3 length: 17 residues. The specimen was naive CD8+ T cells from blood, with Jurkat cell RNA spiked in. Subset noted: FACS-sorted CD8+CD4-CCR7+CD45RA+ naive T cells. J is TRBJ2-1 and V is TRBV12-3 or TRBV12-4; 7 bases are a match to TRBD1. The TCR comes from a human donor in good health. Some libraries in this study had Jurkat cell RNA spiked in. Written as DNA, the CDR3 is TGTGCCAGCAGTCCAGGGTTAGGGGGCCTGACGGGGAATGAGCAGTCCTTC. Residues: CASSPGLGGLTGNEQSF.